The clone carrying this T cell receptor beta chain showed up many times. The antigen is not known. The CDR3 has 15 residues. The V and J ends lost 3 bases and 4 bases, in that order; junction bases with no gene match: 7. CDR1 and CDR2 (germline): DFQATT, SNEGSKA (reference sequence). The TCR library protocol attached unique molecular identifiers to the individual cDNA molecules. Each CDR3 protein gets one entry after TCRdb re-called the 5' RACE reads with MiXCR. This sample yields around 66,000 distinct CDR3 sequences, of which around 6.5% are seen a single time; 3.4% belongs to the top ten. This entry is derived from a study of early T cells in non-severe SARS-CoV-2 infection. About the study: From unsorted whole blood, bulk RNA was sequenced, and the chains remained unpaired.

Points from the study as a whole: There was a bias toward anti-spike CD8 responses in VDJdb matching, which missed private and CD4 specificities.

This TCR was recovered from an adult who was a healthcare worker with PCR-confirmed SARS-CoV-2 infection or an uninfected control (not recorded which). This chain connects TRBV20-1 to TRBJ2-3; TRBD1 aligns across 10 bases. The material sequenced was whole blood, taken at baseline. CDR3 in DNA: TGCAGTGCTAGTGTGGGACAGGGGTTGGCAGATACGCAGTATTTT. Protein sequence: CSASVGQGLADTQYF.